The source of this T cell receptor (beta chain) is a study of beta chain features in type 1 diabetes. Study-wide points: Moderate yet significant TCRB CDR3 shortening was seen in Type 1 diabetes patients in all four CD4+ subsets.

Expressed TCRB transcripts got sequenced, as all isolated RNA was reverse transcribed. Mean read depth for naive, central memory and regulatory T cell samples was around 3.8 million reads. Repertoires were generated with immunoSEQ multiplex PCR, while TCRdb's copy carries only in-frame clones and drops some. The table has under 850,000 clones, under 15% seen once. Only a few counts were recorded for this clone. Its antigen is unidentified. This CDR3 has 17 residues. Germline assignment: CDR1 KGHSH and CDR2 LQKENI. V was pared by 3 bases and J by 3 bases, with 11 bases of the junction left unmatched. The TCR was taken from a man younger than 35 with type 1 diabetes. V usage is TRBV18 and J usage is TRBJ1-2, with 9 bases lining up with TRBD1. Sequenced input: naive CD4+ T cells from blood. The CDR3 DNA follows: TGTGCCAGCTCACCCCGGCAGGGGGGACAGGGAGACTATGGCTACACCTTC. This gives the protein CASSPRQGGQGDYGYTF. Complete variable domain (other parts from reference TRBV18 and TRBJ1-2): NAGVMQNPRHLVRRRGQEARLRCSPMKGHSHVYWYRQLPEEGLKFMVYLQKENIIDESGMPKERFSAEFPKEGPSILRIQQVVRGDSAAYFCASSPRQGGQGDYGYTFGSGTRLTVV.